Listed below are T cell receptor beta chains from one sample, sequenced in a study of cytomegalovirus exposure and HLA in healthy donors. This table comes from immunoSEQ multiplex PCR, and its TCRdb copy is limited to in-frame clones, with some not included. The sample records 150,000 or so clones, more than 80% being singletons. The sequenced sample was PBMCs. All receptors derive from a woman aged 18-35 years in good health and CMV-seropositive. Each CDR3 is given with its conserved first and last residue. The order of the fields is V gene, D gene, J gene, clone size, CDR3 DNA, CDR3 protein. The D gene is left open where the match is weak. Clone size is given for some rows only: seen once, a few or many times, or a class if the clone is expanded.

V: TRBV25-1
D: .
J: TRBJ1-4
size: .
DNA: TGTGCCAGCAGTGAATTCATTGGACAAGGGGAAAAACTGTTTTTT
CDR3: CASSEFIGQGEKLFF

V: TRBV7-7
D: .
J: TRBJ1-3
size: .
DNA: TGTGCTAGCAGCTTTAACAGTGACTCTGGAAACACCATATATTTT
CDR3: CASSFNSDSGNTIYF

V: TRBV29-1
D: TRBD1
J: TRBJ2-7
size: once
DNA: TGCAGCGTCGGACAGGGTTTGTACGAGCAGTACTTC
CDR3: CSVGQGLYEQYF

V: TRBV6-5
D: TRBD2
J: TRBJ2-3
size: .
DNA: TGTGCCAGCAGTTACCTAGCGGGGGCCAGCACAGATACGCAGTATTTT
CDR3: CASSYLAGASTDTQYF

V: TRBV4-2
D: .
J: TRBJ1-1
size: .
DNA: TGTGCCAGCAGTCTGGGGGGAAGATTGTACACTGAAGCTTTCTTT
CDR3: CASSLGGRLYTEAFF

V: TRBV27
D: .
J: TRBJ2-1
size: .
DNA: TGTGCCAGCAGTTTGAGTTTGGGACATGGGTTCAATGAGCAGTTCTTC
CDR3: CASSLSLGHGFNEQFF

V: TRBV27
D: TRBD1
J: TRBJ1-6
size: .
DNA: TGTGCCAGCAGTTTTTCGACAGGGCAAAATTCACCCCTCCACTTT
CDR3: CASSFSTGQNSPLHF

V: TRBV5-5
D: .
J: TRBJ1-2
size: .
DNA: TGTGCCAGCAGCGATGGCCGAGGGTACTATGGCTACACCTTC
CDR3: CASSDGRGYYGYTF

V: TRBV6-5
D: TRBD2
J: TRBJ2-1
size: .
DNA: TGTGCCAGCAGTTATAGGACGGGGGGCAATGAGCAGTTCTTC
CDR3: CASSYRTGGNEQFF

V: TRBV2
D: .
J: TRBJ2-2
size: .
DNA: TGTGCCAGCACCTCACTCCCCGGGGGTCCCGGGGAGCTGTTTTTT
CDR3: CASTSLPGGPGELFF

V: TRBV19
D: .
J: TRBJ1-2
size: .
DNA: TGTGCCAGTAGTGTATCCGGGATTGACGTCTATGGCTACACCTTC
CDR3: CASSVSGIDVYGYTF

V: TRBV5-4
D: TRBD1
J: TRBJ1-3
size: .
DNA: TGTGCCAGCAGCGGGTACCGGGACAGCTCTGGAAACACCATATATTTT
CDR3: CASSGYRDSSGNTIYF

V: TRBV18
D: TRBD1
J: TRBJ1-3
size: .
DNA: TGTGCCAGCTCACCTAAAGACAGGGGAAGTGGAAACACCATATATTTT
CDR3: CASSPKDRGSGNTIYF

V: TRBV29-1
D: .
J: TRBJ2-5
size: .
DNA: TGCAGCGTTGACAGGGTCGGGGAGACCCAGTACTTC
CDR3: CSVDRVGETQYF

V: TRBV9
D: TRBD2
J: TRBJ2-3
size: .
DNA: TGTGCCAGCAGCGTAGCCGGACTAGCGGGGGGCACAGATACGCAGTATTTT
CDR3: CASSVAGLAGGTDTQYF

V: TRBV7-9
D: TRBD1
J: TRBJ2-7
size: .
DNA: TGTGCCGTACCCCGGGACAGGGGCTACGAGCAGTACTTC
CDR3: CAVPRDRGYEQYF

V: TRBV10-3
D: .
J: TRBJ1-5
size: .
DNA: TGTGCCATCGTTGGGGGACATCTTAGCAATCAGCCCCAGCATTTT
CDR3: CAIVGGHLSNQPQHF

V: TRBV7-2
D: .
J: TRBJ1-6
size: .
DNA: TGTGCCAGCAGCACCGCCAGGGGCACCTCTAATTCACCCCTCCACTTT
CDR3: CASSTARGTSNSPLHF

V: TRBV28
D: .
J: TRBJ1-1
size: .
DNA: TGTGCCAGCGGATCGAACGCAGGCACTGAAGCTTTCTTT
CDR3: CASGSNAGTEAFF

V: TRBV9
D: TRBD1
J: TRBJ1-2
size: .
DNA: TGTGCCAGCAGCCCCCGGGACAGGGGGGGGTATGGCTACACCTTC
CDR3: CASSPRDRGGYGYTF

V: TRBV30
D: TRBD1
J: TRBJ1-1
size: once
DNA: TGTGCCTGTAACCCGGGACAGGGGATGAACACTGAAGCTTTCTTT
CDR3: CACNPGQGMNTEAFF

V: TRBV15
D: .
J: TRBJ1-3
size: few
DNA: TGTGCCACCAGCAGAGAGGCGGAGGGTGGAAACACCATATATTTT
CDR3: CATSREAEGGNTIYF

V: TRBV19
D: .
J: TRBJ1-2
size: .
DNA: TGTGCCAGTAGCCACCGGGGGGAGCCTTATTACTATGGCTACACCTTC
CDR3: CASSHRGEPYYYGYTF

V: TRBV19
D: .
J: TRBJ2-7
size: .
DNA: TGTGCCAGTAGTCATAGGCTTCAGGACTACGAGCAGTACTTC
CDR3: CASSHRLQDYEQYF

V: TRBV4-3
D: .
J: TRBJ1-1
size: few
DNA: TGCGCCAGCAGCCAAGGCGGGTACACTGAAGCTTTCTTT
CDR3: CASSQGGYTEAFF

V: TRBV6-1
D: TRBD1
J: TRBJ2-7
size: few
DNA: TGTGCCAGCCACGCTGGGACAGCCTCCTACGAGCAGTACTTC
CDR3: CASHAGTASYEQYF

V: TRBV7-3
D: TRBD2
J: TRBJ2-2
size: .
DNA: TGTGCCAGCAGCTTGGGACTAGCGGGGGGCACCGGGGAGCTGTTTTTT
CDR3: CASSLGLAGGTGELFF

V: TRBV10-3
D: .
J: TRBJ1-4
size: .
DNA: TGTGCCATCAGTGAGGCCCGATGGCCGTTAAATGAAAAACTGTTTTTT
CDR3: CAISEARWPLNEKLFF

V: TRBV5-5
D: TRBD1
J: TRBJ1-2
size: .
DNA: TGTGCCAGCAGCTTGTTCCAACAGGGGGCCGACTATGGCTACACCTTC
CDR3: CASSLFQQGADYGYTF